This T cell receptor (beta chain) is from a study of vaccination and CD4 T cells after COVID-19 (dated by TCRdb to the early 2020s). For the study in its entirety: Convalescent patients had a positive SARS-CoV-2 result on nasal swab PCR, and of these patients, nine had mild disease and one had severe disease. The time from the second vaccine dose to post-vaccine blood sampling had a median of roughly 79 days and ranged from roughly 12 to 241 days. The spike-specific CD4+ TCR repertoire was compared before and after mRNA vaccination in over 9 COVID-19 convalescent patients and a handful of infection-naive healthy vaccine recipients. Control cultures used a CEFX viral epitope pool as positive control, an HIV-1 Nef peptide pool as negative control, or no peptide. Each participant got two doses of either the Pfizer-BioNTech BNT162b2 vaccine (n=8) or the Moderna mRNA-1273 vaccine (n=2). Six males and four females were included in the convalescent cohort, with two Hispanic individuals, seven Caucasians, two Asians and one multiracial person represented. Post-COVID blood samples were collected from convalescent patients a median of around 100 days after diagnosis, with a range of about 30 to 170 days. Overlapping spike peptide pools from SARS-CoV-2 and from the common cold coronaviruses HCoV-NL63, HCoV-OC43 and HCoV-229E were used as culture stimuli.

From the cysteine up to the phenylalanine, the CDR3 has a length of 14 residues. The only DNA kept is the CDR3, 42 bases in frame from the first base. The method was PCR. DNA from cultured CD4+ T cells underwent TCR sequencing with the Oncomine TCR Beta short-read assay at the Johns Hopkins FTIC core. The QIAamp micro DNA kit was used to extract genomic DNA from the cultured CD4+ T cells. Oncomine TCR Beta libraries from cultured CD4+ T cells were pooled with unique dual indexes and sequenced on an Illumina iSeq 100. Regarding the original processing steps: Non-productive sequences were filtered out, and CDR3s that did not start with C, did not end with F or W, or were shorter than 7 amino acids were discarded. Antigen-specific clonotypes were identified with the MANAFEST web application by comparing peptide-stimulated wells with reference and other culture wells. Positive clones required FDR below 0.05, an odds ratio above 5, and productive frequency above 0.1% in at least two of three replicate wells. Clonotypes that were significantly expanded in both SARS-CoV-2 spike wells and at least one common cold coronavirus spike condition were defined as cross-reactive. Using R version 3.6.1, CDR3 homology was evaluated through Levenshtein distances (stringdist) along with unrooted phylogenetic trees (ape). The public reads were reanalyzed by TCRdb: fastp trimming at Q25, MiXCR alignment, in-frame beta chains only. Rows matching on CDR3 protein sequence are summarized as one entry with the most common DNA and genes. The V and J calls here are based on TCRdb, not the publication. The sample data list about 11,000 distinct CDR3 sequences, and 54% of these were observed just once. Around 9% of the sample is in the top ten clones.

Overall study results and their limits: In convalescent patients, a median roughly 86% of post-vaccine SARS-CoV-2-reactive clones were detected only after vaccination, suggesting vaccine-specific priming. Nearly all vaccine-specific clones in convalescent patients (304 of 307) were mono-reactive for SARS-CoV-2 spike rather than cross-reactive with common cold coronaviruses. Relatively few convalescent patients were included in the study, and early timepoints after natural infection were not analyzed. The median number of SARS-CoV-2-reactive clonotypes rose from about 23 after infection to some 40 after vaccination, but the change was not significant.

On this clonotype: The antigen it binds to is not known. One base away there is no much larger clone; base qualities are not given.

The treatment or condition label of this sample denotes: roughly 10-day PBMC culture with coronavirus spike peptide pools or control peptides (ViraFEST assay). The ViraFEST assay, used in the study, expanded antigen-specific T cells with peptide pools and then identified the expanded clonotypes through TCR sequencing. Positive SARS-CoV-2 PCR tests in the convalescent patients dated from March to December 2020, before Alpha, Beta and Delta variants emerged in the United States. Each well held 2.2 million or so PBMCs cultured with roughly 9.2 ug/ml peptide pools in IMDM containing roughly 4.7% human AB serum and around 10 IU/ml IL-2. On days 3 and 7, half of the culture medium was replaced with fresh IL-2-containing medium. After 10 to 11 days of culture, CD4+ T cells were isolated by negative selection using the EasySep CD4+ T cell isolation kit. Ficoll-Paque Plus gradient centrifugation was used to isolate PBMCs from whole blood, and the isolated PBMCs were then either used fresh or cryopreserved at -140C. In general, triplicate wells were set up for every culture condition.

Sample: CD4+ T cells from blood, cultured in vitro. The receptor was isolated from a human donor who had recovered from COVID-19. This chain is built from TRBV21-1 and TRBJ2-7; the D call in the table, TRBD2, was not verified against the DNA. TRBV21-1 is termed a pseudogene. The CDR3 has the sequence CASSLIAGEAEQYF. The DNA is as follows: TGTGCCAGCAGCCTAATAGCGGGAGAGGCCGAGCAGTACTTC.